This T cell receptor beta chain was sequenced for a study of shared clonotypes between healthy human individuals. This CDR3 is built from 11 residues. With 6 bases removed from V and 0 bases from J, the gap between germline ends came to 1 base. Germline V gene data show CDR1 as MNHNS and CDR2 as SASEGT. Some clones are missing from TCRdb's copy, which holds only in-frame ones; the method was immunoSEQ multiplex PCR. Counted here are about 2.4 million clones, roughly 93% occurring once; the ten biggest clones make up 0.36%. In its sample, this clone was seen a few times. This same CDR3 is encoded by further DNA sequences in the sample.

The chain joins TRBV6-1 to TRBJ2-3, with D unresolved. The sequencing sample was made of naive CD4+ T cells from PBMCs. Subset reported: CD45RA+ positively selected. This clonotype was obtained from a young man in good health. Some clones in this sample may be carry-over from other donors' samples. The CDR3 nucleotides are TGTGCCAGCAGCAGCACAGATACGCAGTATTTT. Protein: CASSSTDTQYF.